Given below is one TCR beta chain in context. Its antigen remains unidentified. The length of the CDR3 is 16 residues. The data are from a study of cytotoxic CD8 clonotypes in ibrutinib-treated CLL. Study context: Partial responses totalled roughly 24 and complete responses 2; after median 68 months, around 14 remained remitted and around twelve progressed. Mean yields were 255,043 productive templates and over 85,000 productive rearrangements per sample.

General study points: At baseline, clonality was higher than in age-matched healthy donors and correlated with CD8+ counts.

TCRdb's copy holds only in-frame clones and misses some; the assay was immunoSEQ multiplex PCR. Found here are about 160,000 clones, approximately 84% of them singletons; the top ten hold around 4.5%. The V call is TRBV21-1, the J call TRBJ1-2; the table's D gene call, TRBD1, was not cross checked with the DNA. TRBV21-1 is flagged as a pseudogene. This TCR was sampled from a human donor with chronic lymphocytic leukemia. This specimen was PBMCs, taken after 24 months of ibrutinib treatment. Here the CDR3 DNA reads TGTGCCAGCAGCAAAGAATGGATGGGGGCCCCACATGGCTACACCTTC. Its protein is CASSKEWMGAPHGYTF.